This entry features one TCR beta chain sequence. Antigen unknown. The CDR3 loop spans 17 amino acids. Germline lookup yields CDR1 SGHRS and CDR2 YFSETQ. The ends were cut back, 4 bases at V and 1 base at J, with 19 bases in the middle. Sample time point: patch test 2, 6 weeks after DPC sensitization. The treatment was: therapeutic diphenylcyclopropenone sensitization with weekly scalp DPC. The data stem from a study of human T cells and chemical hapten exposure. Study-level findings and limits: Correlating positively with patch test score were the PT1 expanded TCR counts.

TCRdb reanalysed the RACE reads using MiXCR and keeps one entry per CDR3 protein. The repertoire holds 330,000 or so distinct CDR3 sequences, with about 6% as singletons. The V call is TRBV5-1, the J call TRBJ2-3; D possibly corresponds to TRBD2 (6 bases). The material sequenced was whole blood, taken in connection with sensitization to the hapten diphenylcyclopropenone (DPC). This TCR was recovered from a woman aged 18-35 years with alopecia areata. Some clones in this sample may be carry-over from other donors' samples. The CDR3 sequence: CASSPSPNRGGTDTQYF. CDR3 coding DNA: TGCGCCAGCAGCCCCAGTCCTAATCGCGGGGGCACAGATACGCAGTATTTT.